These 15 T cell receptor beta chains were sequenced from one sample in a study of T-cell memory formation after mild COVID-19 listed by TCRdb under 2021. The library was prepared using 5' RACE. These reads were obtained on an Illumina NovaSeq 6000. TCRdb reprocessing: public reads trimmed at Q25 with fastp, clones called with MiXCR, in-frame beta chains kept. Rows are unified per CDR3 protein, each entry keeping the most common DNA and genes. The sample yields about 290,000 distinct CDR3 sequences; around 15% were counted once. Together, the top ten hold roughly 23% of the sample. The sequencing input was PBMCs or a T cell subset sorted from them (not recorded which). Source of these receptors: a man in his late teens or twenties who had mild COVID-19 (a few samples of this study predate the infection). The sample titles of this study are shuffled in the database, so cell type and time point are left out; the donor was told from shared clones.

The sample holds a few counts of this clonotype. V gene TRBV20-1 combines with J gene TRBJ1-1; no firm D call. The ends were cut back, 0 bases at V and 8 bases at J, with 10 bases in the middle. This CDR3 has 12 residues. Germline loops: CDR1 DFQATT, CDR2 SNEGSKA (reference sequence). CDR3 DNA sequence: TGCAGTGCTAGAGAGGCCGGCTGGGAAGCTTTCTTT. Its protein is CSAREAGWEAFF.

This clonotype was found a few times. The chain has TRBV6-5 and TRBJ2-1; 10 bases line up with TRBD2. The V gene's germline CDR1 is MNHEY and CDR2 SVGAGI. This CDR3 comprises 16 residues. With V trimmed by 4 bases and J by 5 bases, 8 bases remained unmatched. CDR3 sequence (DNA): TGTGCCAGCAGTTCCCTAGCGGGGGCCCGTCACAATGAGCAGTTCTTC. Translated, it gives CASSSLAGARHNEQFF.

A few counts support this clonotype. The rearrangement links TRBV29-1 to TRBJ1-5, with a tentative D call TRBD1 (6 bases). Trimming cost V 7 bases and J 5 bases, with 12 bases left between them. The CDR3 runs 12 residues. Germline CDR1 and CDR2: SQVTM and ANQGSEA. The CDR3 here is CSAQEGDQPQHF. The CDR3 DNA reads TGCAGCGCACAGGAGGGGGATCAGCCCCAGCATTTT.

This clonotype was seen a handful of times. The V call is TRBV11-2, the J call TRBJ1-5; no clear D gene. Germline CDR1 is SGHAT and CDR2 is FQNNGV. This CDR3 comprises 14 residues. V gave up 0 bases and J gave up 4 bases, with 7 bases separating them. CDR3 loop: CASSLEGPNQPQHF. DNA of the CDR3: TGTGCCAGCAGCTTAGAAGGGCCTAATCAGCCCCAGCATTTT.

This clonotype turned up a few times. The rearrangement joins TRBV6-5 to TRBJ2-3; 10 bases map to TRBD2. The J segment lost 7 bases and the V segment lost 5 bases, leaving 12 bases of the junction unmatched. The CDR3 sequence is 16 residues long. Per the germline V gene, CDR1 is MNHEY and CDR2 is SVGAGI. CDR3 loop: CASSHPSGGSFHTQYF. In DNA, the CDR3 is TGTGCCAGCAGTCATCCTAGCGGGGGCTCCTTTCATACGCAGTATTTT.

V gene TRBV30 combines with J gene TRBJ2-2; no clear D gene. This CDR3 region has 11 residues. Trimming removed 4 bases from V and 9 bases from J, with 9 bases in between. From germline, CDR1 is GTSNPN and CDR2 SVGIG (reference sequence). CDR3 amino acids: CAWTIARELFF. CDR3 DNA: TGTGCCTGGACGATAGCACGGGAGCTGTTTTTT.

This chain links TRBV27 with TRBJ1-1, with D possibly being TRBD1 (5 bases). Germline V gene sequence: CDR1 MNHEY, CDR2 SMNVEV (reference sequence). V was shortened by 5 bases and J by 4 bases, with 14 bases between the two germline ends. The CDR3 totals 14 residues. The CDR3 spells CASSDARGVTEAFF. The CDR3 nucleotides read TGTGCCAGCAGTGACGCCCGGGGCGTCACTGAAGCTTTCTTT.

This clonotype has only a few counts. The chain joins TRBV5-1 to TRBJ1-2, with 8 bases aligning to TRBD1. The CDR3 runs to 13 residues. The germline V gene encodes CDR1 SGHRS and CDR2 YFSETQ. With V trimmed by 3 bases and J by 6 bases, 4 bases remained unmatched. The CDR3 DNA reads as TGCGCCAGCAGCTCGTTGGACAGGGATGGCTACACCTTC. Protein product: CASSSLDRDGYTF.

This clonotype came up a few times. In DNA form, the CDR3 reads TGTGCCACCAGTGATTTTTCGCCAGGGATGAACACTGAAGCTTTCTTT. Protein sequence: CATSDFSPGMNTEAFF. V gene TRBV24-1 combines with J gene TRBJ1-1, with D possibly being TRBD1 (5 bases). This CDR3 has 16 amino acids. Trimming cost V 1 base and J 0 bases, with 11 bases left between them. Germline CDR1 is KGHDR and CDR2 is SFDVKD.

V is TRBV12-3 or TRBV12-4 and J is TRBJ2-5, with D perhaps matching TRBD1 (5 bases). The length of the CDR3 is 15 residues. Trimming cost V 2 bases and J 2 bases, with 12 bases left between them. The DNA of the CDR3 is TGTGCCAGCAGTTTAAGGGGCGGCTTTCAAGAGACCCAGTACTTC. Protein sequence: CASSLRGGFQETQYF.

The chain is built from TRBV25-1 and TRBJ1-2; the D gene is possibly TRBD1 (6 bases). The germline CDR1 and CDR2 sequences are MGHDK and SYGVNS. This CDR3 comprises 13 residues. V was shortened by 7 bases and J by 8 bases, with 17 bases between the two germline ends. This CDR3 is CASKAGEKGGYTF. As DNA, the CDR3 is TGTGCCAGCAAGGCAGGGGAGAAGGGAGGCTACACCTTC.

There are many counts of this clonotype. The chain carries TRBV29-1 and TRBJ1-4; tentatively, D is TRBD1 (5 bases). Trimming took 6 bases from V and 0 from J, leaving 11 bases between them. This CDR3 is 14 amino acids long. Germline V gives CDR1 SQVTM, CDR2 ANQGSEA. CDR3 in DNA: TGCAGCGTCTTGACAGACCCAACTAATGAAAAACTGTTTTTT. It specifies CSVLTDPTNEKLFF.

The V gene is TRBV20-1, the J gene TRBJ1-1; D possibly corresponds to TRBD1 (6 bases). Germline CDR1 is DFQATT and CDR2 is SNEGSKA (reference sequence). Trimming left V 8 bases short and J 8 bases short, with 12 bases between. The CDR3 runs to 10 residues. The CDR3 bases are TGCAGTACCTCGGGGGGCGAAGCTTTCTTT. Its translation is CSTSGGEAFF.

This clonotype was counted ten times or more. The rearrangement links TRBV20-1 to TRBJ2-3; TRBD1 is a possible D gene (5 bases). V was cut by 6 bases and J by 3 bases, with 13 bases left in between. This CDR3 is built from 13 residues. Germline-derived CDR1 and CDR2 are DFQATT and SNEGSKA (reference sequence). This CDR3 reads CSAPQDSTDTQYF. Here the CDR3 DNA reads TGCAGTGCGCCACAAGACAGTACAGATACGCAGTATTTT.

The J gene is TRBJ2-5, the V gene TRBV12-3 or TRBV12-4, with D perhaps TRBD2 (6 bases). The V gene lost 6 bases and the J gene lost 7 bases, with 18 bases spanning the gap. This CDR3 spans 14 amino acids. The CDR3 reads CASSGRAVGGTQYF. The CDR3 nucleotides read TGTGCCAGCAGCGGAAGGGCCGTCGGGGGGACCCAGTACTTC.